The next 29 T cell receptor beta chains were all read from a single sample in a study of beta chain features in type 1 diabetes. Their cognate antigens are unknown. Every isolated RNA sample was fully reverse transcribed, so sequencing captured expressed TCRB transcripts. Measured with immunoSEQ multiplex PCR; TCRdb has only the in-frame clones, and not every one. The table includes around 650,000 clones, around 12% detected once. Study-wide results and limits: A moderate, significant TCRB CDR3 shortening appeared in type 1 diabetes across four CD4+ subsets.

The sequencing input was naive CD4+ T cells from blood. The source of these receptors is a man younger than 40 with type 1 diabetes.

The genes are TRBV18 and TRBJ2-3; 7 positions match TRBD1. J gave up 0 bases and V 5 bases, and 8 bases lay outside the gene matches. The CDR3 spans 16 residues. CDR1 is KGHSH, CDR2 LQKENI, per germline. The CDR3 bases are TGTGCCAGCTCAGTCCGGGACAGCTCAAGCACAGATACGCAGTATTTT. Its translation: CASSVRDSSSTDTQYF.

This clone occurred a few times. The chain couples TRBV4-3 to TRBJ2-1, with D perhaps given as TRBD1 or TRBD2 (5 bases each). Germline V gene data show CDR1 as LGHNA and CDR2 as YSLEER. There are 15 residues in the CDR3. The V end lost 0 bases, the J end lost 5 bases, and 11 bases lay between the germline ends. The CDR3 loop reads CASSQDIGGHNEQFF. DNA for the CDR3: TGCGCCAGCAGCCAAGACATTGGGGGTCACAATGAGCAGTTCTTC.

V usage is TRBV6-5 and J usage is TRBJ1-2; D is perhaps TRBD1 (6 bases). CDR3 length: 15 residues. CDR1 is MNHEY, CDR2 SVGAGI, per germline. V lost 2 bases to trimming and J lost 4 bases, with 14 bases between them. The CDR3 reads CASSYGTIQAYGYTF. For the CDR3, the DNA is TGTGCCAGCAGTTACGGGACAATTCAAGCCTATGGCTACACCTTC.

This sequence joins TRBV9 and TRBJ1-5, with D tentatively TRBD1 (5 bases). V gave up 4 bases and J gave up 6 bases, with 11 bases separating them. This CDR3 has 13 amino acids. The germline gives CDR1 SGDLS, CDR2 YYNGEE. CDR3 in DNA: TGTGCCAGCAGCTCATCAGGGTTTCAGCCCCAGCATTTT. It yields the protein CASSSSGFQPQHF.

This sequence joins TRBV4-3 and TRBJ2-3; D is unclear. The V end lost 0 bases, the J end lost 5 bases, and 6 bases lay between the germline ends. Germline CDR1 LGHNA, CDR2 YSLEER. The CDR3 runs 13 residues. CDR3 coding DNA: TGCGCCAGCAGCCAAGATAAAGGAGATACGCAGTATTTT. This gives the protein CASSQDKGDTQYF.

J is TRBJ2-1 and V is TRBV5-1; maybe TRBD1 (5 bases). CDR3 length: 15 residues. Deletions cut 0 bases from V and 2 bases from J, with 9 bases between. CDR1 and CDR2 from the germline V gene are SGHRS and YFSETQ. The CDR3 loop is CASSLDRSTYNEQFF. Written as DNA, the CDR3 is TGCGCCAGCAGCTTGGACAGGAGCACCTACAATGAGCAGTTCTTC.

As DNA, the CDR3 is TGTGCCAGCAGCCTCACTAGACCTCCGGGGAGTGAGCAGTTCTTC. This encodes CASSLTRPPGSEQFF. V usage is TRBV7-3 and J usage is TRBJ2-1; D perhaps matches TRBD2 (5 bases). V dropped 5 bases and J dropped 9 bases, with 20 bases sitting between them. The germline gives CDR1 SGHTA, CDR2 FQGTGA. The CDR3 contains 15 residues.

V usage is TRBV7-2 and J usage is TRBJ1-3; 9 bases are shared with TRBD1. The CDR3 spans 15 residues. Germline loops: CDR1 SGHTA, CDR2 FQGNSA. The ends lost 6 bases at V and 0 bases at J; junction bases unmatched: 3. The CDR3 here is CASSRDRVSGNTIYF. In DNA form, the CDR3 reads TGTGCCAGCAGTCGGGACAGGGTCTCTGGAAACACCATATATTTT.

This clone was picked up a small number of times. The rearrangement links TRBV2 to TRBJ1-2; weak D call: TRBD1 (5 bases). The CDR3 contains 12 residues. Trimming cost V 11 bases and J 13 bases, with 23 bases left between them. Germline V lookup: CDR1 SNHLY, CDR2 FYNNEI. The CDR3 DNA sequence: TGTGCCGGAGGAAGTACCCAAGGGGAGCCCACCTTC. This translates into CAGGSTQGEPTF.

This clone was counted between two and nine times. V gene TRBV29-1 combines with J gene TRBJ1-3; the D is unclear. V was trimmed by 2 bases and J by 0 bases, leaving 5 bases between them. This CDR3 has 13 amino acids. Germline CDR1 reads SQVTM; CDR2 reads ANQGSEA. CDR3 DNA: TGCAGCGTTGAATTGGGCTCTGGAAACACCATATATTTT. Translating gives CSVELGSGNTIYF.

This sequence joins TRBV9 and TRBJ2-1, with a tentative D call TRBD1 (5 bases). The germline V and J ends were trimmed by 4 bases and 10 bases, with 18 bases remaining between them. CDR1 SGDLS and CDR2 YYNGEE come from the germline V gene. CDR3 length equals 14 residues. In DNA form, the CDR3 reads TGTGCCAGCAGCATCACCCCCCAGGGTTACGAGCAGTTCTTC. Translated: CASSITPQGYEQFF.

This clone was seen more than once but under ten times. The genes are TRBV10-3 and TRBJ1-2, with 9 bases lining up with TRBD1. Trimming removed 6 bases from V and 4 bases from J; junction bases left unmatched: 6. The CDR3 extends over 14 amino acids. Germline V lookup: CDR1 ENHRY, CDR2 SYGVKD. The CDR3 bases are TGTGCCATCAGCGGACAGGGGTTGGGCTATGGCTACACCTTC. It specifies CAISGQGLGYGYTF.

This clone was counted a few times. The J gene is TRBJ2-5, the V gene TRBV7-2; 7 nucleotides match TRBD2. Germline CDR1 is SGHTA and CDR2 is FQGNSA. The CDR3 spans 14 residues. The J segment lost 5 bases and the V segment lost 5 bases, leaving 8 bases of the junction unmatched. The CDR3 DNA reads TGTGCCAGCAGCCGTGGACTAGAGCGGGAGACCCAGTACTTC. Encoded protein: CASSRGLERETQYF. The entire variable domain, with the rest obtained from reference TRBV7-2 and TRBJ2-5, is as follows: GAGVSQSPSNKVTEKGKDVELRCDPISGHTALYWYRQSLGQGLEFLIYFQGNSAPDKSGLPSDRFSAERTGGSVSTLTIQRTQQEDSAVYLCASSRGLERETQYFGPGTRLLVL.

This clone was detected only a few times. The gene calls are TRBV15 and TRBJ2-2; TRBD1 matches at 12 bases. V shed 1 base and J 4 bases; nucleotides not matched to a gene: 4. CDR3 size: 17 residues. The germline V gene has CDR1 LNHNV and CDR2 YYDKDF (reference sequence). The CDR3 nucleotides are TGTGCCACCAGCAGAGTAATGGGACAGGGGGCCACCGGGGAGCTGTTTTTT. This codes for CATSRVMGQGATGELFF.

There are a few counts of this clone. Other DNA sequences of this sample code for an identical CDR3. The gene calls are TRBV9 and TRBJ1-5, with TRBD1 identical over 7 bases. The CDR3 loop spans 14 amino acids. Germline CDR1 is SGDLS and CDR2 is YYNGEE. Trimming cost V 2 bases and J 6 bases; bases outside gene matches: 5. The CDR3 spells CASSVTGEGQPQHF. CDR3 DNA: TGTGCCAGCAGCGTCACAGGGGAAGGTCAGCCCCAGCATTTT.

This chain links TRBV2 with TRBJ1-2, with 7 bases that match TRBD1. This CDR3 spans 15 amino acids. The germline V gene has CDR1 SNHLY and CDR2 FYNNEI. V dropped 3 bases and J dropped 2; count of bases not matched to a gene: 6. Here the CDR3 DNA reads TGTGCCAGCAGTGAGTACACAGGGGCCAACTATGGCTACACCTTC. Residues: CASSEYTGANYGYTF.

CDR3 sequence (DNA): TGTGCCAGCAGCTCCGGGACTAGCGGGGGCTATGAGCAGTTCTTC. Its protein product is CASSSGTSGGYEQFF. The rearrangement uses TRBV5-4 and TRBJ2-1, with 14 bases aligning to TRBD2. V dropped 3 bases and J dropped 8; count of bases not matched to a gene: 4. The CDR3 spans 15 residues. From germline, CDR1 is SGHNT and CDR2 YYREEE (reference sequence).

This clone was observed a handful of times. The gene calls are TRBV9 and TRBJ1-1; 9 nucleotides match TRBD1. This CDR3 has 15 residues. V was pared by 3 bases and J by 0 bases, with 3 bases of the junction left unmatched. CDR1 and CDR2 (germline): SGDLS, YYNGEE. CDR3 loop: CASSAQGALNTEAFF. CDR3 DNA sequence: TGTGCCAGCAGCGCACAGGGGGCATTGAACACTGAAGCTTTCTTT.

This clone occurred a few times. This rearrangement joins TRBV2 to TRBJ1-2; tentative D call: TRBD1 (5 bases). The germline V and J ends were trimmed by 1 base and 7 bases, with 10 bases remaining between them. In germline, CDR1 is SNHLY, CDR2 FYNNEI. The CDR3 runs to 13 residues. Here the CDR3 reads CASSEESRVGYTF. CDR3 nucleotide sequence: TGTGCCAGCAGTGAAGAGTCCAGGGTTGGCTACACCTTC.

This clone was found once. This chain connects TRBV11-2 to TRBJ2-1; TRBD2 matches 11 bases. V lost 4 bases to trimming and J lost 10 bases; unmatched junction nucleotides: 6. The germline V gene encodes CDR1 SGHAT and CDR2 FQNNGV. The CDR3 contains 14 residues. CDR3 loop: CASSSLAGAREQFF. The CDR3 bases are TGTGCCAGCAGCTCACTAGCGGGGGCCCGGGAGCAGTTCTTC.

This chain links TRBV29-1 with TRBJ1-5, with D uncertain. Germline CDR1 SQVTM, CDR2 ANQGSEA. The length of the CDR3 is 14 residues. Between the trimmed V and J ends, which lost 6 bases and 3 bases, there was a span of 15 bases. The DNA of the CDR3 is TGCAGCGTCTCAGAGGGAGAAGACAATCAGCCCCAGCATTTT. The encoded protein is CSVSEGEDNQPQHF.

The CDR3 DNA reads TGTGCCAGCAGCGCGACAGGGGTAAACAATGAGCAGTTCTTC. It specifies CASSATGVNNEQFF. The chain has TRBV5-5 and TRBJ2-1, with 8 bases fitting TRBD1. V dropped 4 bases and J dropped 5; count of bases not matched to a gene: 5. This CDR3 contains 14 residues. The germline gives CDR1 SGHKS, CDR2 YYEKEE (reference sequence). The whole variable domain, remainder taken from reference TRBV5-5 and TRBJ2-1, is DAGVTQSPTHLIKTRGQQVTLRCSPISGHKSVSWYQQVLGQGPQFIFQYYEKEERGRGNFPDRFSARQFPNYSSELNVNALLLGDSALYLCASSATGVNNEQFFGPGTRLTVL.

This clone has only a few counts. The genes are TRBV7-3 and TRBJ2-3; D may be TRBD2 (5 bases). CDR1 and CDR2 (germline): SGHTA, FQGTGA. The V end lost 3 bases, the J end lost 5 bases, and 6 bases lay between the germline ends. The CDR3 spans 12 residues. The DNA of the CDR3 is TGTGCCAGCAGCTTCGAGGGAGATACGCAGTATTTT. Its translation is CASSFEGDTQYF.

The chain is built from TRBV1 and TRBJ1-1; TRBD1 is taken as the D call from the table, unchecked against the DNA. TRBV1 is marked as a pseudogene. The CDR3 is made up of 15 amino acids. The CDR3 DNA reads as TGCACCAGCAGCCAAGATAAGGGGTGGAACACTGAAGCTTTCTTT. Protein product: CTSSQDKGWNTEAFF.

The rearrangement uses TRBV19 and TRBJ2-1; the D is unclear. The CDR3 spans 13 residues. In germline, CDR1 is LNHDA, CDR2 SQIVND (reference sequence). The V end was cut by 3 bases, the J end by 8 bases, with 11 bases between. The CDR3 DNA reads as TGTGCCAGTAGTATGGGTTTTGTCGATGAGCAGTTCTTC. It yields the protein CASSMGFVDEQFF.

Only a few counts were recorded for this clone. This chain links TRBV7-2 with TRBJ2-1, with D unclear. V was trimmed by 2 bases and J by 5 bases, leaving 10 bases between them. This CDR3 is built from 14 residues. In germline, CDR1 is SGHTA, CDR2 FQGNSA. The CDR3 sequence: CASSLSFFDNEQFF. CDR3 nucleotide sequence: TGTGCCAGCAGCTTAAGTTTTTTTGACAATGAGCAGTTCTTC.

The chain uses TRBV2 and TRBJ2-7, with D perhaps TRBD1 (6 bases). Germline lookup yields CDR1 SNHLY and CDR2 FYNNEI. The CDR3 length is 14 residues. V gave up 3 bases and J gave up 4 bases, with 13 bases separating them. CDR3 sequence: CASSEQGTLYEQYF. The CDR3 DNA follows: TGTGCCAGCAGTGAGCAGGGGACGCTTTACGAGCAGTACTTC. Filled out from reference TRBV2 and TRBJ2-7, the complete variable domain reads EPEVTQTPSHQVTQMGQEVILRCVPISNHLYFYWYRQILGQKVEFLVSFYNNEISEKSEIFDDQFSVERPDGSNFTLKIRSTKLEDSAMYFCASSEQGTLYEQYFGPGTRLTVT.

This clone was seen a handful of times. The chain employs TRBV14 and TRBJ1-6; perhaps TRBD1 as D (6 bases). V lost 2 bases, J lost 7 bases, and 12 bases lay in between. CDR1 is SGHDN and CDR2 is FVKESK in the germline V gene. The CDR3 totals 15 residues. CDR3 in DNA: TGTGCCAGCAGCCAACAGAGGGGGGCGAATTCACCCCTCCACTTT. Its translation: CASSQQRGANSPLHF.

The V gene is TRBV28, the J gene TRBJ1-2; 10 bases fit TRBD1. Trimming at V came to 7 bases and at J to 8 bases, leaving 7 bases not matched to a gene. The CDR3 consists of 13 residues. Per the germline V gene, CDR1 is MDHEN and CDR2 is SYDVKM. CDR3 protein: CASTSGTGEGYTF. The CDR3 bases are TGTGCCAGCACCTCAGGGACAGGGGAAGGCTACACCTTC.